Presented here are 4 T cell receptor beta chains from one specimen sequenced in a study of blood T cell repertoires in COVID-19. Data came from immunoSEQ multiplex PCR; TCRdb stores just in-frame clones and leaves some out. The sample contains roughly 250,000 clones, around 82% of which appear only once. Input material: peripheral blood. Receptor source: a woman of 80 years or more with active or convalescent COVID-19.

This clone was detected only a few times. The chain couples TRBV2 to TRBJ1-6; no clear D gene. The CDR3 sequence is 14 residues long. V lost 0 bases and J 7 bases, leaving 7 bases between the germline ends. CDR1 and CDR2 (germline): SNHLY, FYNNEI. The CDR3 DNA reads TGTGCCAGCAGTGAAGCGACCGGGAATTCACCCCTCCACTTT. This sequence encodes CASSEATGNSPLHF.

This chain connects TRBV2 to TRBJ1-5, with D perhaps matching TRBD1 (6 bases). The CDR3 is 14 amino acids. Germline assignment: CDR1 SNHLY and CDR2 FYNNEI. V lost 6 bases and J lost 7, with 16 bases in between. CDR3 nucleotides: TGTGCCAGCAGGGCTAGCTATCAGGGGCAGCCCCAGCATTTT. As protein: CASRASYQGQPQHF. Combining the CDR3 with reference TRBV2 and TRBJ1-5 gives the whole variable domain EPEVTQTPSHQVTQMGQEVILRCVPISNHLYFYWYRQILGQKVEFLVSFYNNEISEKSEIFDDQFSVERPDGSNFTLKIRSTKLEDSAMYFCASRASYQGQPQHFGDGTRLSIL.

V and J are TRBV29-1 and TRBJ2-5, with D possibly TRBD1 on 6 matching bases. The ends were cut back, 0 bases at V and 5 bases at J, with 10 bases in the middle. The CDR3 consists of 13 residues. Germline V gene sequence: CDR1 SQVTM, CDR2 ANQGSEA. CDR3 protein: CSVEEGAGETQYF. CDR3 coding DNA: TGCAGCGTTGAAGAGGGGGCTGGGGAGACCCAGTACTTC.

The chain uses TRBV5-1 and TRBJ2-5, with D possibly being TRBD1 (6 bases). Germline V gene data show CDR1 as SGHRS and CDR2 as YFSETQ. The germline V and J ends were trimmed by 0 bases and 6 bases, with 12 bases remaining between them. The CDR3 sequence is 14 residues long. In DNA form, the CDR3 reads TGCGCCAGCAGCTTGGCACAGGGTAGGAAGACCCAGTACTTC. It encodes CASSLAQGRKTQYF.